One sample yielded the 20 T cell receptor beta chains listed below, sequenced in a study of cytomegalovirus exposure and HLA in healthy donors. PCR was performed using 60 Vbeta and 13 Jbeta primers. Method: immunoSEQ multiplex PCR; TCRdb's copy keeps in-frame clones and lacks some. The sample gives more than 95,000 clones, 65% to 85% of which show up once; 16% is in the top ten. Sequencing was done on a sample of PBMCs. The receptor set was obtained from a man aged 45 to 65 in good health and CMV-seropositive.

This clone appeared a few times. This chain connects TRBV4-3 to TRBJ2-1; 12 bases align to TRBD2. With 0 bases clipped from V and 3 bases from J, the junction kept 3 bases outside the gene matches. The CDR3 totals 17 residues. The germline V gene has CDR1 LGHNA and CDR2 YSLEER. The CDR3: CASSQERLAGDYNEQFF. The CDR3 nucleotides are TGCGCCAGCAGCCAAGAGAGACTAGCGGGGGACTACAATGAGCAGTTCTTC.

The genes are TRBV10-3 and TRBJ1-2; D is unclear. Per germline, CDR1 ENHRY and CDR2 SYGVKD. The V end lost 4 bases, the J end lost 8 bases, and 14 bases lay between the germline ends. The CDR3 has 13 amino acids. CDR3 nucleotides: TGTGCCATCAGTGGTGGAGGGAACGACGGCTACACCTTC. Translating it yields CAISGGGNDGYTF.

The chain employs TRBV5-1 and TRBJ2-7; maybe TRBD1 (5 bases). This CDR3 region has 15 residues. V shed 5 bases and J shed 0 bases, with 15 bases lying between them. Germline V gene data show CDR1 as SGHRS and CDR2 as YFSETQ. The CDR3 region has the DNA TGCGCCAGCAGTACCTCCCAGGGTTTCTCCTACGAGCAGTACTTC. It codes for CASSTSQGFSYEQYF.

This chain connects TRBV10-1 to TRBJ2-2, with 9 bases identical to TRBD2. The J segment lost 3 bases and the V segment lost 0 bases, leaving 8 bases of the junction unmatched. This CDR3 has 18 amino acids. From germline, CDR1 is WNHNN and CDR2 SYGVQD (reference sequence). CDR3 in amino acids: CASSESMGLARDTGELFF. The DNA for the CDR3 is TGCGCCAGCAGTGAGTCGATGGGACTAGCTAGGGACACCGGGGAGCTGTTTTTT.

This clone was seen just once. The rearrangement links TRBV27 to TRBJ1-4, with a tentative D call TRBD1 (6 bases). The V and J ends lost 6 bases and 7 bases respectively, with 18 bases between them. The CDR3 length is 15 residues. The V gene's germline CDR1 is MNHEY and CDR2 SMNVEV (reference sequence). As DNA, the CDR3 is TGTGCCAGCAGGAAACAGGGAGCCCCCGGTGAAAAACTGTTTTTT. Its translation: CASRKQGAPGEKLFF. Full variable domain (outside the CDR3, taken from reference TRBV27 and TRBJ1-4): EAQVTQNPRYLITVTGKKLTVTCSQNMNHEYMSWYRQDPGLGLRQIYYSMNVEVTDKGDVPEGYKVSRKEKRNFPLILESPSPNQTSLYFCASRKQGAPGEKLFFGSGTQLSVL.

This chain links TRBV5-8 with TRBJ2-7; 10 nucleotides align to TRBD1. The V segment lost 4 bases and the J segment 6 bases; nucleotides outside the gene matches: 4. The CDR3 runs 13 residues. Germline CDR1 reads SGHTS; CDR2 reads YDEGEE. CDR3 sequence reads: CASSPRTGGEQYF. DNA of the CDR3: TGTGCCAGCAGCCCTAGGACAGGGGGCGAGCAGTACTTC. The whole variable domain, filled in from reference TRBV5-8 and TRBJ2-7, reads EAGVTQSPTHLIKTRGQQATLRCSPISGHTSVYWYQQALGLGLQFLLWYDEGEERNRGNFPPRFSGRQFPNYSSELNVNALELEDSALYLCASSPRTGGEQYFGPGTRLTVT.

The chain is built from TRBV11-2 and TRBJ2-1, with a possible D match to TRBD2 (6 bases). V lost 8 bases and J lost 6, with 20 bases in between. CDR3 length: 15 amino acids. Germline V lookup: CDR1 SGHAT, CDR2 FQNNGV. The CDR3 bases are TGTGCCAGCGCCTTGGGGACTTACGAATCCAATGAGCAGTTCTTC. Translated, it gives CASALGTYESNEQFF.

V usage is TRBV23-1 and J usage is TRBJ1-2; D might be TRBD1 (5 bases). TRBV23-1 is an ORF, and what it does is uncertain. The ends were cut back, 7 bases at V and 6 bases at J, with 9 bases in the middle. The CDR3 has 11 amino acids. The CDR3 here is CASNPGHGYTF. The CDR3 DNA reads as TGCGCCAGCAATCCAGGGCATGGCTACACCTTC.

The sample holds a few counts of this clone. The rearrangement links TRBV19 to TRBJ2-1, with 11 bases aligning to TRBD2. The germline V gene encodes CDR1 LNHDA and CDR2 SQIVND (reference sequence). CDR3 length: 18 amino acids. The ends lost 11 bases at V and 8 bases at J; junction bases unmatched: 23. The CDR3 bases are TGTGCCGGTACGCCACAGCTTATAGCGGGAGGGGGTGAGGATGAGCAGTTCTTC. Amino acids: CAGTPQLIAGGGEDEQFF.

This chain's CDR3 is CASSILAGVTEQYF. The CDR3 nucleotides are TGTGCCAGTAGTATACTAGCGGGAGTTACCGAGCAGTACTTC. The J gene is TRBJ2-7, the V gene TRBV19; TRBD2 matches 10 bases. The ends lost 2 bases at V and 6 bases at J; junction bases unmatched: 4. Germline CDR1 LNHDA, CDR2 SQIVND (reference sequence). The CDR3 length is 14 residues. Full variable domain (outside the CDR3, taken from reference TRBV19 and TRBJ2-7): DGGITQSPKYLFRKEGQNVTLSCEQNLNHDAMYWYRQDPGQGLRLIYYSQIVNDFQKGDIAEGYSVSREKKESFPLTVTSAQKNPTAFYLCASSILAGVTEQYFGPGTRLTVT.

This rearrangement joins TRBV2 to TRBJ2-1; 15 bases match TRBD2. The CDR3 extends over 15 amino acids. CDR1 and CDR2 (germline): SNHLY, FYNNEI. V dropped 5 bases and J dropped 9; count of bases not matched to a gene: 5. CDR3 nucleotides: TGTGCCAGCAGTCGGACTAGCGGGGGGGCCCTTGAGCAGTTCTTC. This codes for CASSRTSGGALEQFF.

This chain connects TRBV7-2 to TRBJ2-1; 9 nucleotides agree with TRBD2. V was pared by 3 bases and J by 9 bases, with 6 bases of the junction left unmatched. The CDR3 has 14 residues. CDR1 and CDR2 (germline): SGHTA, FQGNSA. The CDR3 region has the DNA TGTGCCAGCAGCTTTTTAGCGGGAGTAAGTGAGCAGTTCTTC. Its translation is CASSFLAGVSEQFF.

The J gene is TRBJ2-7, the V gene TRBV15, with D hard to call. Germline-derived CDR1 and CDR2 are LNHNV and YYDKDF (reference sequence). Trimming took 0 bases from V and 2 from J, leaving 8 bases between them. CDR3 size: 14 residues. The CDR3 reads CATSREAIAYEQYF. DNA of the CDR3: TGTGCCACCAGCAGAGAAGCGATTGCCTACGAGCAGTACTTC. Full variable domain (remainder filled in from reference TRBV15 and TRBJ2-7): DAMVIQNPRYQVTQFGKPVTLSCSQTLNHNVMYWYQQKSSQAPKLLFHYYDKDFNNEADTPDNFQSRRPNTSFCFLDIRSPGLGDTAMYLCATSREAIAYEQYFGPGTRLTVT.

This chain joins TRBV7-9 and TRBJ1-1, with D possibly TRBD1 on 5 matching bases. The CDR3 is 16 amino acids. Germline CDR1 is SEHNR and CDR2 is FQNEAQ (reference sequence). Deletions cut 1 base from V and 1 base from J, with 13 bases between. Here the CDR3 DNA reads TGTGCCAGCAGCTTAGTGCAGGACCAGGGGAACACTGAAGCTTTCTTT. Amino acid sequence: CASSLVQDQGNTEAFF.

The chain uses TRBV5-4 and TRBJ1-4; D not resolved. Between the trimmed V and J ends, which lost 4 bases and 8 bases, there was a span of 15 bases. The CDR3 is 14 residues long. Germline-derived CDR1 and CDR2 are SGHNT and YYREEE (reference sequence). Written as DNA, the CDR3 is TGTGCCAGCAGCCCGGGAAGCTCGGAGGAAAAACTGTTTTTT. It codes for CASSPGSSEEKLFF.

The V and J genes are TRBV5-1 and TRBJ2-2, with D perhaps TRBD2 (6 bases). The ends were cut back, 4 bases at V and 4 bases at J, with 11 bases in the middle. This CDR3 is 14 amino acids long. Germline loops: CDR1 SGHRS, CDR2 YFSETQ. The CDR3 here is CASSRDSPTGELFF. The CDR3 DNA reads as TGCGCCAGCAGCAGGGACTCCCCCACCGGGGAGCTGTTTTTT.

The sample holds one count of this clone. This chain connects TRBV27 to TRBJ2-7; 10 positions match TRBD2. The CDR3 loop spans 16 amino acids. The germline V gene has CDR1 MNHEY and CDR2 SMNVEV (reference sequence). The V segment lost 6 bases and the J segment 1 base; nucleotides outside the gene matches: 9. CDR3 nucleotides: TGTGCCAGCAGCCAACTTAGCGGGGGGCGGTCCTACGAGCAGTACTTC. Protein product: CASSQLSGGRSYEQYF.

The CDR3 sequence is CATSRDTGTGAEKLFF. In DNA, the CDR3 is TGTGCCACCAGCAGAGACACCGGGACAGGGGCCGAAAAACTGTTTTTT. The genes are TRBV15 and TRBJ1-4, with 10 bases aligning to TRBD1. The germline CDR1 and CDR2 sequences are LNHNV and YYDKDF (reference sequence). This CDR3 is 16 amino acids long. J was trimmed by 8 bases and V by 0 bases; bases with no gene match: 6.

The V and J genes are TRBV11-2 and TRBJ1-1, with D perhaps TRBD1 (5 bases). The CDR3 is 12 residues long. Between the trimmed V and J ends, which lost 4 bases and 7 bases, there was a span of 10 bases. The germline CDR1 and CDR2 sequences are SGHAT and FQNNGV. CDR3 sequence (DNA): TGTGCCAGCAGCTACATCCAGGGTGAAGCTTTCTTT. It codes for CASSYIQGEAFF. The full variable domain, in which reference TRBV11-2 and TRBJ1-1 provide the parts outside the CDR3, is EAGVAQSPRYKIIEKRQSVAFWCNPISGHATLYWYQQILGQGPKLLIQFQNNGVVDDSQLPKDRFSAERLKGVDSTLKIQPAKLEDSAVYLCASSYIQGEAFFGQGTRLTVV.

The rearrangement uses TRBV7-6 and TRBJ2-5; perhaps TRBD1 as D (6 bases). Germline CDR1 and CDR2: SGHVS and FNYEAQ. The CDR3 extends over 15 amino acids. Trimming removed 4 bases from V and 0 bases from J, with 12 bases in between. CDR3 sequence: CASSYTRGYQETQYF. CDR3 DNA: TGTGCCAGCAGCTATACTAGGGGGTACCAAGAGACCCAGTACTTC.